These 2 T cell receptor beta chains came from one sample sequenced in a study of blood T cell repertoires in COVID-19. Some clones are missing from TCRdb's copy, which holds only in-frame ones; the method was immunoSEQ multiplex PCR. Among some 300,000 clones listed, over 85% were seen once. Sequenced sample: PBMCs or T cells enriched from blood (not recorded which). The origin of the receptors is a woman in her twenties or thirties who had recovered from COVID-19.

V usage is TRBV11-2 and J usage is TRBJ2-1, with 11 positions matching TRBD1. CDR1 SGHAT and CDR2 FQNNGV come from the germline V gene. The CDR3 totals 16 residues. After removal of 1 base from V and 6 bases from J, the junction contained 5 bases not matched to a gene. In DNA, the CDR3 is TGTGCCAGCAGCTTAGCCGGACAGGGGGCGGGCAATGAGCAGTTCTTC. As protein: CASSLAGQGAGNEQFF.

V is TRBV7-6 and J is TRBJ2-1, with TRBD2 matching 9 bases. Per the germline V gene, CDR1 is SGHVS and CDR2 is FNYEAQ. The CDR3 has 22 amino acids. The junction had 21 bases not matched to a gene; V was cut back by 3 bases and J by 0 bases. CDR3 coding DNA: TGTGCCAGCAGCTTGGGAGGGGGGAGAGCAGCGGGAGGTAGATCCTCCTACAATGAGCAGTTCTTC. It is translated as CASSLGGGRAAGGRSSYNEQFF. The entire variable domain, with the rest obtained from reference TRBV7-6 and TRBJ2-1, is as follows: GAGVSQSPRYKVTKRGQDVALRCDPISGHVSLYWYRQALGQGPEFLTYFNYEAQQDKSGLPNDRFSAERPEGSISTLTIQRTEQRDSAMYRCASSLGGGRAAGGRSSYNEQFFGPGTRLTVL.